This entry lists 3 T cell receptor beta chains sequenced from one sample in a study of T cell responses to AZD1222 COVID-19 vaccine. Repertoires were generated with immunoSEQ multiplex PCR, while TCRdb's copy carries only in-frame clones and drops some. The sample has fewer than 110,000 clones; 75% to 90% are singletons. The sample here was peripheral blood, taken on day 0 of AZD1222 vaccination. Every receptor here comes from an adult in good health.

This clone came up once. The V gene is TRBV11-2, the J gene TRBJ2-5; 10 bases agree with TRBD2. The CDR3 loop spans 16 amino acids. CDR1 is SGHAT and CDR2 is FQNNGV in the germline V gene. Trimming at V came to 1 base and at J to 1 base, leaving 3 bases not matched to a gene. In nucleotides, the CDR3 is TGTGCCAGCAGCTTAGGAGTAGCGGGGGGCCAAGAGACCCAGTACTTC. Translated: CASSLGVAGGQETQYF.

CDR3 in DNA: TGTGCCAGCAGTCGTAACAGCCGCACAGATACGCAGTATTTT. Protein product: CASSRNSRTDTQYF. This rearrangement joins TRBV2 to TRBJ2-3, with D hard to call. Germline V gene sequence: CDR1 SNHLY, CDR2 FYNNEI. The ends were cut back, 5 bases at V and 1 base at J, with 10 bases in the middle. This CDR3 is 14 amino acids long.

The genes are TRBV5-1 and TRBJ1-6; TRBD1 matches 7 bases. V shed 2 bases and J 8 bases; nucleotides not matched to a gene: 10. Germline-derived CDR1 and CDR2 are SGHRS and YFSETQ. The CDR3 extends over 16 amino acids. The CDR3 spells CASSFVGGAVDSPLHF. CDR3 DNA sequence: TGCGCCAGCAGCTTCGTAGGGGGCGCGGTAGATTCACCCCTCCACTTT.